Presented here are 9 T cell receptor beta chains from one specimen sequenced in a study of monozygotic twins with inflammatory bowel disease. TCRdb reprocessed the 5' RACE reads; each CDR3 protein has one entry and no DNA is given. The repertoire table contains some 170,000 distinct CDR3 sequences. The source material was blood. These receptors all come from a human donor with ulcerative colitis or Crohn's disease, or a healthy co-twin of an affected twin (not recorded which).

V and J are TRBV9 and TRBJ2-1; TCRdb picks TRBD2, but there is no DNA to check that call. CDR1 SGDLS and CDR2 YYNGEE come from the germline V gene. The CDR3 consists of 15 residues. CDR3 loop: CASSTGLAGVWEQFF.

The rearrangement joins TRBV30 to TRBJ2-4; no DNA is available, so the TRBD1 call from TCRdb remains unchecked. In germline, CDR1 is GTSNPN, CDR2 SVGIG (reference sequence). This CDR3 is built from 12 residues. The CDR3 protein is CAWGYRKNIQYF. Variable domain in full (rest from reference TRBV30 and TRBJ2-4): SQTIHQWPATLVQPVGSPLSLECTVEGTSNPNLYWYRQAAGRGLQLLFYSVGIGQISSEVPQNLSASRPQDRQFILSSKKLLLSDSGFYLCAWGYRKNIQYFGAGTRLSVL.

V is TRBV18 and J is TRBJ2-7; TCRdb's D call, TRBD2, is unchecked because there is no DNA. Germline V gene lookup returns CDR1 KGHSH and CDR2 LQKENI. The CDR3 covers 16 residues. The CDR3 here is CASSPRWVAGSYEQYF. The complete variable domain, with remaining parts taken from reference TRBV18 and TRBJ2-7, reads NAGVMQNPRHLVRRRGQEARLRCSPMKGHSHVYWYRQLPEEGLKFMVYLQKENIIDESGMPKERFSAEFPKEGPSILRIQQVVRGDSAAYFCASSPRWVAGSYEQYFGPGTRLTVT.

CDR3 loop: CASGHRGGVSGTEAFF. The V and J genes are TRBV25-1 and TRBJ1-1. The CDR3 runs 16 residues. The V gene's germline CDR1 is MGHDK and CDR2 SYGVNS. Supplemented by reference TRBV25-1 and TRBJ1-1, the full variable domain reads EADIYQTPRYLVIGTGKKITLECSQTMGHDKMYWYQQDPGMELHLIHYSYGVNSTEKGDLSSESTVSRIRTEHFPLTLESARPSHTSQYLCASGHRGGVSGTEAFFGQGTRLTVV.

The chain links TRBV5-1 to TRBJ1-1; TCRdb names TRBD1, which stays unverified in the absence of DNA. Germline lookup yields CDR1 SGHRS and CDR2 YFSETQ. The CDR3 spans 14 residues. The CDR3 is CASSLLTGDTEAFF.

The chain carries TRBV6-1 and TRBJ1-4; the TCRdb call, TRBD1, lacks DNA for checking. The CDR3 runs 17 residues. In germline, CDR1 is MNHNS, CDR2 SASEGT. The CDR3 sequence: CASSEGQPGQHNEKLFF.

The chain employs TRBV29-1 and TRBJ2-7; TCRdb selects TRBD2, and the lack of DNA leaves this call unchecked. CDR3 length: 16 residues. Looked up from germline, CDR1 is SQVTM and CDR2 is ANQGSEA. CDR3 region: CSVGEGTSGRVNEQYF.

The gene calls are TRBV12-5 and TRBJ1-5; TCRdb's D call, TRBD1, is unchecked because there is no DNA. Per germline, CDR1 LGHNT and CDR2 FRNRAP. The CDR3 has 19 residues. CDR3 sequence reads: CASGPSPTGQSGRNQPQHF. The full variable domain, rest sourced from reference TRBV12-5 and TRBJ1-5, is DARVTQTPRHKVTEMGQEVTMRCQPILGHNTVFWYRQTMMQGLELLAYFRNRAPLDDSGMPKDRFSAEMPDATLATLKIQPSEPRDSAVYFCASGPSPTGQSGRNQPQHFGDGTRLSIL.

This chain joins TRBV29-1 and TRBJ2-1; TCRdb lists TRBD2, though no DNA is available to test this call. Germline lookup yields CDR1 SQVTM and CDR2 ANQGSEA. CDR3 length: 14 amino acids. CDR3 loop: CSVRTSGRLDEQFF.